One and the same sample provided the 7 T cell receptor beta chains below, sequenced in a study of T-cell reconstitution after alpha-beta-depleted transplantation in children. Researchers prepared the TCRbeta library using unique molecular identifiers, the study reports. TCRdb reprocessed the PCR reads via MiXCR and lists one record per CDR3 protein. The data contain roughly 420,000 distinct CDR3 sequences, around 15% of them singletons. This sample comprised PBMCs, mostly from graft donor cells, obtained 360 days after TCRalphabeta/CD19-depleted stem cell transplant. These receptor sequences come from a boy under three years old who had a stem cell transplant for Wiskott-Aldrich syndrome, so the T cells may come from the graft donor.

The chain combines TRBV19 with TRBJ2-2; no clear D. This CDR3 is 10 amino acids long. Germline V gene lookup returns CDR1 LNHDA and CDR2 SQIVND (reference sequence). V shed 11 bases and J shed 7 bases, with 8 bases lying between them. The CDR3 loop is CACGVGELFF. CDR3 DNA sequence: TGTGCCTGCGGAGTCGGGGAGCTGTTTTTT.

V gene TRBV25-1 combines with J gene TRBJ1-5; no firm D call. Germline V gene sequence: CDR1 MGHDK, CDR2 SYGVNS. CDR3 size: 12 residues. Trimming left V 3 bases short and J 4 bases short, with 4 bases between. The CDR3 DNA sequence: TGTGCCAGCAGTGAGGGTAATCAGCCCCAGCATTTT. Its translation is CASSEGNQPQHF.

The sample holds a few counts of this clonotype. This CDR3 is CSVRGSLTDTQYF. Here the CDR3 DNA reads TGCAGCGTTCGGGGCAGCCTCACAGATACGCAGTATTTT. The chain uses TRBV29-1 and TRBJ2-3; either TRBD1 or TRBD2 may supply D (5 bases each). The CDR3 totals 13 residues. CDR1 is SQVTM, CDR2 ANQGSEA, per germline. V lost 5 bases, J lost 2 bases, and 11 bases lay in between.

This clonotype was detected only a few times. This rearrangement joins TRBV30 to TRBJ2-5; 9 bases map to TRBD1. With V trimmed by 6 bases and J by 5 bases, 4 bases remained unmatched. Germline loops: CDR1 GTSNPN, CDR2 SVGIG (reference sequence). This CDR3 contains 12 residues. CDR3 region: CACWTGDETQYF. CDR3 DNA sequence: TGTGCCTGCTGGACAGGGGACGAGACCCAGTACTTC.

This clonotype was counted only a few times. The rearrangement links TRBV10-3 to TRBJ2-7; TRBD2 matches 9 bases. The length of the CDR3 is 13 residues. The V gene end was trimmed by 7 bases and the J gene end by 6 bases; junction bases not matched to a gene: 7. Looked up from germline, CDR1 is ENHRY and CDR2 is SYGVKD. The CDR3 bases are TGTGCCATCAACCCTAGCGGGATCGGCGAGCAGTACTTC. This codes for CAINPSGIGEQYF.

The gene calls are TRBV9 and TRBJ1-1; TRBD1 might be the D (6 bases). Per the germline V gene, CDR1 is SGDLS and CDR2 is YYNGEE. The CDR3 spans 14 residues. V was trimmed by 0 bases and J by 8 bases, leaving 14 bases between them. This CDR3 reads CASSVADSYLEAFF. The CDR3 DNA sequence: TGTGCCAGCAGCGTAGCGGACAGTTACTTAGAAGCTTTCTTT.

This clonotype occurred many times. The chain links TRBV11-3 to TRBJ2-1; D not certain. The length of the CDR3 is 13 residues. CDR1 is SGHNT, CDR2 YENEEA, per germline. Trimming removed 5 bases at V and 10 bases at J, with 15 bases between. The CDR3: CASSDHRGIEQFF. The CDR3 DNA follows: TGTGCCAGCAGCGATCACCGAGGTATCGAGCAGTTCTTC.